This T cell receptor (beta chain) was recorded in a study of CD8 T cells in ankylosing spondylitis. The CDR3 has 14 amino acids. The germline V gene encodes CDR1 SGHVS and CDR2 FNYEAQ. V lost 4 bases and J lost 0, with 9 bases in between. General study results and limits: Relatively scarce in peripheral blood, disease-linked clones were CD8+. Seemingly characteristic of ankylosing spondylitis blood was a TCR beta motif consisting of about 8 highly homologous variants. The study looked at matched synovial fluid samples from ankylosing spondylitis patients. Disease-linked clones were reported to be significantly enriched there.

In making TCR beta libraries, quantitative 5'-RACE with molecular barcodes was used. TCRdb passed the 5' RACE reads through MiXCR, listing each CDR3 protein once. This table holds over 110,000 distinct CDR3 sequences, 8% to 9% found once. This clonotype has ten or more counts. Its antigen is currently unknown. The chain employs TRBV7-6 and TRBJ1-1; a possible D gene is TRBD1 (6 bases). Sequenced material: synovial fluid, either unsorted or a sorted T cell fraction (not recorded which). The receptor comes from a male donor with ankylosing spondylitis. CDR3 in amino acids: CASSWDTLNTEAFF. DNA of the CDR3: TGTGCCAGCAGCTGGGACACACTGAACACTGAAGCTTTCTTT.